This is a list of T cell receptor beta chains from one sample in a study of cytomegalovirus exposure and HLA in healthy donors. Clones were sequenced by immunoSEQ multiplex PCR, and TCRdb holds only the in-frame ones, with some missing. This sample has roughly 290,000 clones, with 75% to 85% found just once. Input material: PBMCs. These TCRs come from a girl aged 2-10 years in good health and CMV-seronegative. CDR3s include the opening cysteine and the closing phenylalanine or tryptophan. A D gene is named only where the DNA matches it firmly. Expanded clones are given a class, and other clones once, few, many or no size at all.

few,TRBV19,TRBD2,TRBJ2-3,TGTGCCAGTAGTCTCTACTCTTTAGCGGGGGGCCACACAGATACGCAGTATTTT,CASSLYSLAGGHTDTQYF
NA,TRBV7-9,TRBD1,TRBJ2-7,TGTGCCAGCAGGCCCCGGGACAGGGTCTACGAGCAGTACTTC,CASRPRDRVYEQYF
NA,TRBV4-2,TRBD2,TRBJ2-1,TGTGCCAGCAGCAAACTCACCGGGACTAGCGGCAATGAGCAGTTCTTC,CASSKLTGTSGNEQFF
few,TRBV4-2,NA,TRBJ2-3,TGTGCCAGCAGCAAAGGGCAGGGGTACACAGATACGCAGTATTTT,CASSKGQGYTDTQYF
once,TRBV28,NA,TRBJ1-5,TGTGCCAGCAGTTTCTACAGGGTGGACGATCAGCCCCAGCATTTT,CASSFYRVDDQPQHF
NA,TRBV7-6,TRBD1,TRBJ2-7,TGTGCCAGCAGCTTAGCAGGTCACCAGGGACAGCCCTACGAGCAGTACTTC,CASSLAGHQGQPYEQYF
NA,TRBV6-5,NA,TRBJ2-7,TGTGCCAGCAGTTACCGACCGACAGTGGGCTACGAGCAGTACTTC,CASSYRPTVGYEQYF
NA,TRBV4-2,TRBD1,TRBJ1-1,TGTGCCAGCAGCCAAGTGGCAGGGGGCCGGACTGAAGCTTTCTTT,CASSQVAGGRTEAFF
NA,TRBV5-4,TRBD1,TRBJ1-5,TGTGCCAGCAGTACAGGGGTATTTCAGCCCCAGCATTTT,CASSTGVFQPQHF
once,TRBV5-1,TRBD1,TRBJ1-1,TGCGCCAGCAGTCGTCGACAGGGGGGAACTGAAGCTTTCTTT,CASSRRQGGTEAFF
once,TRBV6-5,TRBD1,TRBJ1-3,TGTGCCAGCAGTTTGACAGGGGCTGGAAACACCATATATTTT,CASSLTGAGNTIYF
NA,TRBV6-5,NA,TRBJ1-2,TGTGCCAGCAGTTCTAACAGGGAGTTGAGCTATGGCTACACCTTC,CASSSNRELSYGYTF
NA,TRBV30,NA,TRBJ1-1,TGTGCCTGGAGCGCCGGGATACTAGAGGGCACTGAAGCTTTCTTT,CAWSAGILEGTEAFF
NA,TRBV27,NA,TRBJ2-5,TGTGCCAGCAGTTTCGGACAGATCGGGACCCAGTACTTC,CASSFGQIGTQYF
NA,TRBV18,NA,TRBJ1-1,TGTGCCAGCTCGACCGACAAAGACACTGAAGCTTTCTTT,CASSTDKDTEAFF
NA,TRBV11-3,NA,TRBJ2-2,TGTGCCAGCAGCCGAGCGGCGAGTAGAACCGGGGAGCTGTTTTTT,CASSRAASRTGELFF
NA,TRBV19,TRBD1,TRBJ2-5,TGTGCCAGTAGTGACATACAGGGGACGAGTGGGGCCCAGTACTTC,CASSDIQGTSGAQYF
NA,TRBV10-3,NA,TRBJ1-5,TGTGCCATCAGACAGGACGTTTCGGGCAATCAGCCCCAGCATTTT,CAIRQDVSGNQPQHF
NA,TRBV20-1,NA,TRBJ2-5,TGCAGTGCTAGGGCTGTCGCGACCCAGTACTTC,CSARAVATQYF
NA,TRBV5-1,NA,TRBJ2-5,TGCGCCAGCAGCACCCGAGGCAGGGGTGAGACCCAGTACTTC,CASSTRGRGETQYF
NA,TRBV6-5,TRBD1,TRBJ1-1,TGTGCCAGCAGACAGGACAGGGACACTGAAGCTTTCTTT,CASRQDRDTEAFF
NA,TRBV28,NA,TRBJ1-2,TGTGCCAGCAGTCCCGACAGGACATATGGCTACACCTTC,CASSPDRTYGYTF
NA,TRBV28,NA,TRBJ2-6,TGTGCCAGCCACTCTGGGGCCAACGTCCTGACTTTC,CASHSGANVLTF
few,TRBV5-4,NA,TRBJ2-7,TGTGCCAGCAGCTTGGGAGGTGCGCAGGGAAGGCACGAGCAGTACTTC,CASSLGGAQGRHEQYF
few,TRBV4-2,TRBD2,TRBJ2-1,TGTGCCAGCAGCCAATTAGCGGGCCACTCCTACAATGAGCAGTTCTTC,CASSQLAGHSYNEQFF
NA,TRBV6-5,NA,TRBJ1-5,TGTGCCAGCAGAAAGAGTACGGGGCAGCCCCAGCATTTT,CASRKSTGQPQHF
once,TRBV19,NA,TRBJ1-2,TGTGCCAGTAGTATAGAATCCAAGACAGTCTATGGCTACACCTTC,CASSIESKTVYGYTF
NA,TRBV6-5,TRBD1,TRBJ2-2,TGTGCCAGCAGTTACAGGGGGCTAGGCACCGGGGAGCTGTTTTTT,CASSYRGLGTGELFF
NA,TRBV2,NA,TRBJ2-2,TGTGCCAGCAGTGAAACGTCGGATTGGGGGGTCGGGGAGCTGTTTTTT,CASSETSDWGVGELFF
NA,TRBV19,TRBD1,TRBJ1-2,TGTGCCAGTAGTATAGTCGGGACAGAGAACTATGGCTACACCTTC,CASSIVGTENYGYTF
few,TRBV19,NA,TRBJ1-1,TGTGCCAGTAGTATCCTCAGTGGCGGCAACACTGAAGCTTTCTTT,CASSILSGGNTEAFF
NA,TRBV4-1,TRBD1,TRBJ1-3,TGCGCCAGCAGCCAACCGGGACAGGCTCGAAACACCATATATTTT,CASSQPGQARNTIYF
NA,TRBV29-1,TRBD2,TRBJ2-7,TGCAGCGTTGGGGCGGGGGGGTCCTACGAGCAGTACTTC,CSVGAGGSYEQYF
NA,TRBV28,NA,TRBJ1-5,TGTGCCAGCAGCCAAGGAGGTAATCAGCCCCAGCATTTT,CASSQGGNQPQHF
NA,TRBV18,TRBD1,TRBJ1-5,TGTGCCAGCTCACCCAGACAGGGGCCGGGCAATCAGCCCCAGCATTTT,CASSPRQGPGNQPQHF
NA,TRBV18,TRBD2,TRBJ2-7,TGTGCCAGCTCAAGGCGGGAGGGCCTAAGTCCCGAGCAGTACTTC,CASSRREGLSPEQYF
NA,TRBV7-8,NA,TRBJ1-3,TGTGCCAGCAGCTTAGTTAGTCCGCGGGGAAACACCATATATTTT,CASSLVSPRGNTIYF
few,TRBV7-2,NA,TRBJ2-5,TGTGCCAGCAGCTTAGCGGGGGGGCGACAAGAGACCCAGTACTTC,CASSLAGGRQETQYF
NA,TRBV28,TRBD1,TRBJ2-6,TGTGCCAGCAGTTTCTCCCCGGGACAGGGGGAATATGGGGCCAACGTCCTGACTTTC,CASSFSPGQGEYGANVLTF
NA,TRBV12-5,NA,TRBJ2-7,TGTGCTAGCGGAACCCCGGACGGGGGCTACGAGCAGTACTTC,CASGTPDGGYEQYF
NA,TRBV30,TRBD1,TRBJ1-5,TGTGCCTGGAGTGAAAAGACAGGGGAGGTCGATCAGCCCCAGCATTTT,CAWSEKTGEVDQPQHF
NA,TRBV9,NA,TRBJ1-2,TGTGCCAGCAGCGGAAGGACTGTCTATGGCTACACCTTC,CASSGRTVYGYTF
once,TRBV4-1,TRBD2,TRBJ2-5,TGCGCCAGCAGCCTTAACCCTAGCGGTATCCAAGAGACCCAGTACTTC,CASSLNPSGIQETQYF
NA,TRBV6-6,NA,TRBJ1-2,TGTGCCAGCAGTTACTCGACTCCTAACTATGGCTACACCTTC,CASSYSTPNYGYTF
NA,TRBV19,NA,TRBJ1-2,TGTGCCAGTAAGCTAGGCAGTCTCTATGGCTACACCTTC,CASKLGSLYGYTF
NA,TRBV27,TRBD1,TRBJ1-1,TGTGCCAGCGGTACAGGGGGCTTAAGCACTGAAGCTTTCTTT,CASGTGGLSTEAFF
NA,TRBV5-6,TRBD1,TRBJ2-3,TGTGCCAGCAGCTTACGGGACAGATCAACAGATACGCAGTATTTT,CASSLRDRSTDTQYF
NA,TRBV5-1,NA,TRBJ2-6,TGCGCCAGCAGCTTGGCAGGTTCTGGGGCCAACGTCCTGACTTTC,CASSLAGSGANVLTF
NA,TRBV7-2,TRBD2,TRBJ2-3,TGTGCCAGCAGCACATCAGCGGGGGGCGCCACAGATACGCAGTATTTT,CASSTSAGGATDTQYF
NA,TRBV28,TRBD2,TRBJ2-7,TGTGCCAGCACCACTAGCGGGAGGTACGAGCAGTACTTC,CASTTSGRYEQYF
NA,TRBV18,NA,TRBJ2-5,TGTGCCAGCTCACCAGAATTGTTGGCAGGGAGGGAGACCCAGTACTTC,CASSPELLAGRETQYF
NA,TRBV28,NA,TRBJ1-5,TGTGCCAGCAGTTTATCAGGGCAAGGCAATCAGCCCCAGCATTTT,CASSLSGQGNQPQHF
NA,TRBV4-1,NA,TRBJ1-1,TGCGCCAGCAGCCAAGTCCAGGAGGGGCTGAACACTGAAGCTTTCTTT,CASSQVQEGLNTEAFF
NA,TRBV28,TRBD1,TRBJ1-1,TGTGCCAGCACAAGGGGGCTCAACACTGAAGCTTTCTTT,CASTRGLNTEAFF